One and the same sample provided the 22 T cell receptor beta chains below, sequenced in a study of T cells after yellow fever vaccination. TCRdb reprocessed the 5' RACE reads via MiXCR and lists one record per CDR3 protein. In the table there are hundreds of thousands of distinct CDR3 sequences, 8.7% of which are singletons. Sample: CD4+ T cells sorted from PBMCs, taken 5 days after the yellow fever booster vaccination. The receptors derive from a man aged 18 to 30 who received the YFV17D yellow fever vaccine.

The chain recombines TRBV6-5 with TRBJ1-6; the D is unclear. This CDR3 spans 15 amino acids. CDR1 and CDR2 (germline): MNHEY, SVGAGI. V was clipped by 6 bases and J by 6 bases, with 15 bases between them. The CDR3 DNA is TGTGCCAGCAGCCGCCCGGCAGGCCTTAATTCACCCCTCCACTTT. Translating it yields CASSRPAGLNSPLHF.

This clonotype has at least ten counts. The CDR3 DNA reads TGCAGTGCTGCCGACATGGGACGAAACATTCAGTACTTC. It codes for CSAADMGRNIQYF. The chain links TRBV20-1 to TRBJ2-4; D may correspond to TRBD1 or TRBD2 (5 bases each). V was clipped by 5 bases and J by 6 bases, with 14 bases between them. Per germline, CDR1 DFQATT and CDR2 SNEGSKA (reference sequence). This CDR3 spans 13 amino acids.

The chain combines TRBV7-9 with TRBJ2-5; the match to TRBD2 covers 8 bases. CDR3 length: 13 residues. J was trimmed by 3 bases and V by 5 bases; bases with no gene match: 2. Germline V gene data show CDR1 as SEHNR and CDR2 as FQNEAQ (reference sequence). The CDR3 nucleotides read TGTGCCAGCAGCCCGACTAGCGAAGAGACCCAGTACTTC. Translated, it gives CASSPTSEETQYF.

The chain employs TRBV25-1 and TRBJ2-7; weak D call: TRBD1 (6 bases). V lost 2 bases and J 2 bases, leaving 10 bases between the germline ends. From germline, CDR1 is MGHDK and CDR2 SYGVNS. The CDR3 is made up of 14 amino acids. The CDR3 spells CASSERDIAYEQYF. The DNA of the CDR3 is TGTGCCAGCAGTGAAAGGGACATTGCCTACGAGCAGTACTTC.

This clonotype was recorded many times. The DNA for the CDR3 is TGCAGCGTAACCGGGCCTTACGAGCAGTACGTC. This encodes CSVTGPYEQYV. This sequence joins TRBV20-1 and TRBJ2-7; D unclear. Germline V gene data show CDR1 as DFQATT and CDR2 as SNEGSKA (reference sequence). The CDR3 is made up of 11 amino acids.

This chain uses TRBV6-6 with TRBJ1-1; D ambiguous. Looked up from germline, CDR1 is MNHNY and CDR2 is SVGAGI (reference sequence). This CDR3 comprises 13 residues. V dropped 10 bases and J dropped 1 base, with 13 bases sitting between them. The CDR3 DNA reads TGTGCCACCTGGCGTGCAGGGAACACTGAAGCTTTCTTT. It yields the protein CATWRAGNTEAFF.

The chain combines TRBV5-4 with TRBJ2-2; D is unclear. Looked up from germline, CDR1 is SGHNT and CDR2 is YYREEE (reference sequence). The CDR3 covers 13 residues. Trimming took 1 base from V and 6 from J, leaving 7 bases between them. CDR3 nucleotide sequence: TGTGCCAGCAGCTTGTGGGTTGCCGGGGAGCTGTTTTTT. As protein: CASSLWVAGELFF. Combining the CDR3 with reference TRBV5-4 and TRBJ2-2 gives the whole variable domain ETGVTQSPTHLIKTRGQQVTLRCSSQSGHNTVSWYQQALGQGPQFIFQYYREEENGRGNFPPRFSGLQFPNYSSELNVNALELDDSALYLCASSLWVAGELFFGEGSRLTVL.

The chain combines TRBV20-1 with TRBJ2-3; D assignment may be TRBD1 or TRBD2 (5 bases each). Germline V gene data show CDR1 as DFQATT and CDR2 as SNEGSKA (reference sequence). This CDR3 contains 11 residues. In nucleotides, the CDR3 is TGCAGCTCGGGGCCGTCGGATACGCAGTATTTT. Its translation is CSSGPSDTQYF.

The rearrangement links TRBV5-1 to TRBJ2-7, with TRBD2 matching over 10 bases. CDR3 length equals 14 residues. Trimming at V came to 3 bases and at J to 2 bases, leaving 2 bases not matched to a gene. CDR1 is SGHRS and CDR2 is YFSETQ in the germline V gene. The CDR3 sequence is CASSSTSGTYEQYF. The CDR3 DNA is TGCGCCAGCAGCTCTACTAGCGGGACCTACGAGCAGTACTTC.

This clonotype was picked up a small number of times. The V gene is TRBV7-2, the J gene TRBJ2-7, with 12 bases matching TRBD2. The CDR3 extends over 16 amino acids. V lost 4 bases to trimming and J lost 5 bases; unmatched junction nucleotides: 9. CDR1 SGHTA and CDR2 FQGNSA come from the germline V gene. CDR3 residues: CASSYASLAGGDEQYF. The CDR3 region has the DNA TGTGCCAGCAGCTATGCTAGCCTAGCGGGGGGGGACGAGCAGTACTTC.

The gene calls are TRBV5-1 and TRBJ2-7; TRBD2 matches at 7 bases. V lost 4 bases to trimming and J lost 7 bases; unmatched junction nucleotides: 5. CDR3 length: 12 amino acids. Germline assignment: CDR1 SGHRS and CDR2 YFSETQ. This CDR3 reads CASSPLGGEQYF. For the CDR3, the DNA is TGCGCCAGCAGCCCCCTGGGGGGGGAGCAGTACTTC.

This clonotype was seen only a few times. This rearrangement joins TRBV20-1 to TRBJ1-2, with no clear D. Per germline, CDR1 DFQATT and CDR2 SNEGSKA (reference sequence). The CDR3 sequence is 11 residues long. The V end lost 3 bases, the J end lost 8 bases, and 10 bases lay between the germline ends. DNA of the CDR3: TGCAGTGCTAGTCCAACTAGCGGCTACACCTTC. It translates to CSASPTSGYTF.

The table lists this clonotype with many counts. This sequence joins TRBV7-2 and TRBJ2-1; the D gene could be TRBD1 or TRBD2 (5 bases each). The CDR3 is 16 amino acids. Germline-derived CDR1 and CDR2 are SGHTA and FQGNSA. The V end lost 4 bases, the J end lost 0 bases, and 13 bases lay between the germline ends. CDR3 nucleotides: TGTGCCAGCAGCTCCCTGGGGACGAGCTCCTACAATGAGCAGTTCTTC. It translates to CASSSLGTSSYNEQFF.

The chain has TRBV7-9 and TRBJ1-1; D not certain. With 7 bases removed from V and 4 bases from J, the gap between germline ends came to 13 bases. Germline CDR1 reads SEHNR; CDR2 reads FQNEAQ (reference sequence). The CDR3 runs to 13 residues. The CDR3 here is CASTPLGGTEAFF. The CDR3 bases are TGTGCCAGCACCCCTCTGGGAGGCACTGAAGCTTTCTTT.

This clonotype was detected only a few times. CDR3 in amino acids: CASSQGGSRNEQFF. The CDR3 DNA reads as TGTGCCAGCAGCCAAGGCGGGTCGCGGAATGAGCAGTTCTTC. The chain has TRBV4-2 and TRBJ2-1; D perhaps matches TRBD2 (5 bases). V dropped 1 base and J dropped 7 bases, with 11 bases sitting between them. CDR1 and CDR2 (germline): LGHNA, YNFKEQ. The CDR3 consists of 14 residues.

This clonotype was counted a few times. CDR3 nucleotides: TGCAGTGCTAGAGATGGGGACAGGGGCGACACCGGGGAGCTGTTTTTT. Its translation is CSARDGDRGDTGELFF. The rearrangement links TRBV20-1 to TRBJ2-2, with 10 bases fitting TRBD1. The CDR3 covers 16 residues. The ends lost 0 bases at V and 3 bases at J; junction bases unmatched: 4. Germline CDR1 is DFQATT and CDR2 is SNEGSKA (reference sequence).

The V gene is TRBV4-2, the J gene TRBJ1-2; 8 nucleotides align to TRBD1. This CDR3 spans 19 amino acids. Germline loops: CDR1 LGHNA, CDR2 YNFKEQ. V trimming: 5 bases; J trimming: 2 bases; junction bases outside the gene matches: 19. The CDR3 nucleotides are TGTGCCAGCAGCGTTAGCCGGGACAGGCTCACTCCTGACAACTATGGCTACACCTTC. As protein: CASSVSRDRLTPDNYGYTF.

This clonotype was found a few times. V gene TRBV29-1 combines with J gene TRBJ2-5; D possibly corresponds to TRBD2 (5 bases). The CDR3 runs to 14 residues. V was pared by 7 bases and J by 4 bases, with 19 bases between. The germline V gene encodes CDR1 SQVTM and CDR2 ANQGSEA. DNA of the CDR3: TGCAGCGCCCGGGTTACTAGATTCGGAGAGACCCAGTACTTC. Its protein is CSARVTRFGETQYF.

The chain links TRBV6-1 to TRBJ1-2; D is unclear. The germline gives CDR1 MNHNS, CDR2 SASEGT. V was clipped by 5 bases and J by 6 bases, with 13 bases between them. The CDR3 totals 13 residues. In DNA form, the CDR3 reads TGTGCCAGCAGTCCCCCCGGGCGGGATGGCTACACCTTC. Encoded protein: CASSPPGRDGYTF.

This clonotype was detected a few times. The chain combines TRBV4-2 with TRBJ2-7, with TRBD1 identical over 9 bases. The ends lost 6 bases at V and 7 bases at J; junction bases unmatched: 16. Per germline, CDR1 LGHNA and CDR2 YNFKEQ. There are 16 residues in the CDR3. The DNA for the CDR3 is TGTGCCAGCAGACAAAGTAGAGACAGGGGGTACGGGGAGCAGTACGTC. Protein sequence: CASRQSRDRGYGEQYV.

This clonotype has just a few counts. The chain recombines TRBV6-6 with TRBJ1-1, with D hard to call. V was clipped by 4 bases and J by 7 bases, with 10 bases between them. This CDR3 has 12 residues. Germline V gene data show CDR1 as MNHNY and CDR2 as SVGAGI (reference sequence). The CDR3, as DNA: TGTGCCAGCAGTTCCGGAGGAGTTGAAGCTTTCTTT. Residues: CASSSGGVEAFF.

In this sample, this clonotype turned up a few times. This chain connects TRBV20-1 to TRBJ2-1; 7 nucleotides match TRBD1. Germline V gene sequence: CDR1 DFQATT, CDR2 SNEGSKA (reference sequence). Losses at the gene ends were 0 bases for V and 9 bases for J; bases not matched to a gene: 11. This CDR3 is 15 amino acids long. The CDR3 loop reads CSARDPQTGLSEQFF. The DNA of the CDR3 is TGCAGTGCTAGAGATCCCCAGACAGGGCTTAGTGAGCAGTTCTTC.